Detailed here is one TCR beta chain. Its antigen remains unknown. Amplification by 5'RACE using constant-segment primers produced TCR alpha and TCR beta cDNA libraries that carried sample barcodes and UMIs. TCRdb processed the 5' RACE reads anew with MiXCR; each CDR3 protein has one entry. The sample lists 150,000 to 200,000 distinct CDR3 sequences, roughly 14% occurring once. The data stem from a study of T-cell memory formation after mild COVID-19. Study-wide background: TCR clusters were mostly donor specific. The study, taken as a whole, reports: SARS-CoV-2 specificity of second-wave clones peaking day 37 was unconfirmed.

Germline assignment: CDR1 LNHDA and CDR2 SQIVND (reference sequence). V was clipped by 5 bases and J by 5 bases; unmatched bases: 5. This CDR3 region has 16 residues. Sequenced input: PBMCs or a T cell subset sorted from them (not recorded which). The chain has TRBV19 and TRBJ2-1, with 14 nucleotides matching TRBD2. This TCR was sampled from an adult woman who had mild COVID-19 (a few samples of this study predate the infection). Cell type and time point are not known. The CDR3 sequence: CASSPRTSGGHNEQFF. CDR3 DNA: TGTGCCAGTAGTCCACGGACTAGCGGGGGGCACAATGAGCAGTTCTTC.